These 20 T cell receptor beta chains were all obtained from the same sample, sequenced in a study of PD-L1 blockade in urothelial cancer (dated by TCRdb to between 2016 and 2019). To prepare the library, the immunoSEQ multiplex PCR assay was applied. TCRdb obtained this table from immuneACCESS and retained in-frame rearrangements with V and J assigned. These tables miss some clones; where compared with another copy, unresolved V genes account for less than half of the shortfall, and the remainder is unexplained. The sample table lists some 45,000 clones, roughly 88% of them with a count of one. The ten largest account for 3.9% of the sample. Here the sequenced sample was PBMCs, taken around atezolizumab (anti-PD-L1) treatment. Receptors originate from a man older than 75 with urothelial cancer.

The chain employs TRBV27 and TRBJ1-2; D is uncertain. Trimming removed 2 bases from V and 6 bases from J, with 16 bases in between. This CDR3 region has 15 residues. Germline V gene lookup returns CDR1 MNHEY and CDR2 SMNVEV (reference sequence). The DNA of the CDR3 is TGTGCCAGCAGTTTAGGACGGACTCCCCCCCATGGCTACACCTTC. Translated, it gives CASSLGRTPPHGYTF.

The chain carries TRBV6-6 and TRBJ2-5, with 7 bases that match TRBD1. Germline assignment: CDR1 MNHNY and CDR2 SVGAGI (reference sequence). Trimming removed 8 bases from V and 5 bases from J; junction bases left unmatched: 8. This CDR3 comprises 13 residues. The CDR3 region is CASLKGAFETQYF. CDR3 sequence (DNA): TGTGCCAGCCTGAAGGGGGCCTTCGAGACCCAGTACTTC.

This chain joins TRBV15 and TRBJ2-3; D is perhaps TRBD1 (5 bases). The CDR3 consists of 13 residues. Per the germline V gene, CDR1 is LNHNV and CDR2 is YYDKDF (reference sequence). With 3 bases removed from V and 4 bases from J, the gap between germline ends came to 8 bases. DNA for the CDR3: TGTGCCACCAGCAGGGACAAACCAGATACGCAGTATTTT. Translating it yields CATSRDKPDTQYF.

The chain carries TRBV5-1 and TRBJ2-7; 8 bases map to TRBD1. The CDR3 has 14 residues. J was trimmed by 2 bases and V by 1 base; bases with no gene match: 2. CDR1 SGHRS and CDR2 YFSETQ come from the germline V gene. CDR3 sequence: CASSLQGAAYEQYF. The CDR3 DNA sequence: TGCGCCAGCAGCTTGCAGGGGGCCGCCTACGAGCAGTACTTC.

The chain carries TRBV7-9 and TRBJ2-5; D is ambiguous. Trimming removed 1 base from V and 0 bases from J, with 6 bases in between. CDR1 is SEHNR, CDR2 FQNEAQ, per germline (reference sequence). This CDR3 is 14 amino acids long. The CDR3 loop reads CASSLDTNQETQYF. CDR3 nucleotide sequence: TGTGCCAGCAGCTTAGACACCAACCAAGAGACCCAGTACTTC.

The CDR3 protein is CASSLVGVSGNTIYF. The CDR3 DNA follows: TGCGCCAGCAGCTTGGTAGGAGTCTCTGGAAACACCATATATTTT. This chain uses TRBV5-1 with TRBJ1-3; D remains ambiguous. Germline CDR1 SGHRS, CDR2 YFSETQ. The CDR3 runs to 15 residues. Trimming took off 0 bases at V and 0 bases at J, with 7 bases between the two ends.

This chain joins TRBV15 and TRBJ1-4; D perhaps matches TRBD1 (5 bases). The CDR3 is 13 residues long. Trimming took off 4 bases at V and 8 bases at J, with 11 bases between the two ends. Germline V gene lookup returns CDR1 LNHNV and CDR2 YYDKDF (reference sequence). The CDR3 DNA is TGTGCCACCAGCAAGCAGGGTTCCGAAAAACTGTTTTTT. Its translation: CATSKQGSEKLFF.

This clone was seen only once. The genes are TRBV5-8 and TRBJ2-3; 8 bases line up with TRBD1. Trimming removed 0 bases from V and 4 bases from J; junction bases left unmatched: 7. The CDR3 consists of 16 residues. The germline V gene has CDR1 SGHTS and CDR2 YDEGEE. CDR3 loop: CASSLGGQGFPDTQYF. In DNA form, the CDR3 reads TGTGCCAGCAGCTTGGGTGGACAGGGCTTCCCAGATACGCAGTATTTT.

The chain employs TRBV28 and TRBJ2-1; possible D gene TRBD2, 6 bases. The germline CDR1 and CDR2 sequences are MDHEN and SYDVKM. Trimming stripped 6 bases from V and 10 bases from J, with 19 bases between. There are 14 residues in the CDR3. CDR3 coding DNA: TGTGCCAGCAGGAAGGGACTTTCGGGTAGGGAGCAGTTCTTC. Translated, it gives CASRKGLSGREQFF.

This clone showed up just once. CDR3 coding DNA: TGTGCCAGCAGCCACCGGGACAGGGACATCACTGAAGCTTTCTTT. Translating gives CASSHRDRDITEAFF. The V call is TRBV7-8, the J call TRBJ1-1, with 9 nucleotides matching TRBD1. This CDR3 is built from 15 residues. Per the germline V gene, CDR1 is SGHVS and CDR2 is FQNEAQ. Trimming at V came to 5 bases and at J to 4 bases, leaving 8 bases not matched to a gene.

In the case of this clone: Relative to the germline gene, one junction end is altered; a read error may explain this. For the CDR3, the DNA is TGCGCCACCAGCCCGATTCCGGGGGGCGGGACCGGGGAGCTGTTTTTT. Translation gives CATSPIPGGGTGELFF. The chain combines TRBV5-1 with TRBJ2-2; D perhaps matches TRBD2 (7 bases). The CDR3 spans 16 residues. CDR1 is SGHRS and CDR2 is YFSETQ in the germline V gene.

This CDR3 is CASSHAGTENTEAFF. CDR3 nucleotides: TGTGCCAGCAGCCACGCCGGGACAGAGAACACTGAAGCTTTCTTT. The J gene is TRBJ1-1, the V gene TRBV4-2, with 7 bases fitting TRBD1. The CDR3 spans 15 residues. Germline lookup yields CDR1 LGHNA and CDR2 YNFKEQ. The V and J ends lost 3 bases and 1 base, in that order; junction bases with no gene match: 5.

The genes are TRBV10-3 and TRBJ2-3; maybe TRBD1 (6 bases). Germline V gene lookup returns CDR1 ENHRY and CDR2 SYGVKD. The V gene lost 4 bases and the J gene lost 0 bases, with 11 bases spanning the gap. The CDR3 runs 15 residues. The chain's CDR3 is CAISGGQSSTDTQYF. In DNA, the CDR3 is TGTGCCATCAGTGGAGGACAGTCTAGCACAGATACGCAGTATTTT.

V usage is TRBV19 and J usage is TRBJ2-1; 10 nucleotides match TRBD2. Germline CDR1 reads LNHDA; CDR2 reads SQIVND (reference sequence). The CDR3 covers 16 residues. J gave up 4 bases and V 4 bases, and 7 bases lay outside the gene matches. The CDR3 loop reads CASSTGTSGNYNEQFF. CDR3 DNA: TGTGCCAGTAGTACCGGAACTAGCGGGAATTACAATGAGCAGTTCTTC.

The chain carries TRBV11-3 and TRBJ2-1; 10 bases line up with TRBD1. J lost 7 bases, V lost 8 bases, and 8 bases had no gene match. CDR1 and CDR2 (germline): SGHNT, YENEEA. The CDR3 length is 14 residues. The CDR3 is CASQRTGGGNEQFF. CDR3 in DNA: TGTGCCAGCCAACGGACAGGGGGAGGTAATGAGCAGTTCTTC.

The chain has TRBV27 and TRBJ1-5; 7 bases match TRBD1. The CDR3 consists of 14 residues. The germline CDR1 and CDR2 sequences are MNHEY and SMNVEV (reference sequence). The trim removed 2 bases at V and 8 bases at J, leaving 6 bases unmatched. DNA for the CDR3: TGTGCCAGCAGTTTAGACAGGGTGAATAAGCCCCAGCATTTT. Translation gives CASSLDRVNKPQHF.

This chain connects TRBV5-1 to TRBJ2-5, with 7 bases identical to TRBD2. The germline V gene encodes CDR1 SGHRS and CDR2 YFSETQ. J gave up 5 bases and V 2 bases, and 9 bases lay outside the gene matches. The CDR3 contains 15 residues. CDR3 region: CASSLPGGRGETQYF. The CDR3 DNA reads TGCGCCAGCAGCTTACCAGGAGGGAGGGGTGAGACCCAGTACTTC.

DNA for the CDR3: TGTGCCAGCAGCTTAGGGACTAGCGAGACCCAGTACTTC. Translating gives CASSLGTSETQYF. The chain uses TRBV11-2 and TRBJ2-5, with 8 bases lining up with TRBD2. After removal of 1 base from V and 5 bases from J, the junction contained 0 bases not matched to a gene. Germline V gene lookup returns CDR1 SGHAT and CDR2 FQNNGV. The CDR3 has 13 residues.

The V call is TRBV9, the J call TRBJ2-7; TRBD2 matches 7 bases. The CDR3 extends over 14 amino acids. Trimming took 9 bases from V and 1 from J; bases not matched to a gene: 10. Germline V gene lookup returns CDR1 SGDLS and CDR2 YYNGEE. The CDR3: CATTLGDYSYEQYF. Written as DNA, the CDR3 is TGTGCCACAACTCTCGGGGACTATTCCTACGAGCAGTACTTC.

The sample holds one count of this clone. Here the CDR3 reads CASSLDRDPIYEQYF. CDR3 sequence (DNA): TGTGCCAGCAGTCTTGACAGAGATCCTATCTACGAGCAGTACTTC. The J gene is TRBJ2-7, the V gene TRBV2, with D perhaps matching TRBD1 (5 bases). The CDR3 sequence is 15 residues long. Trimming removed 5 bases from V and 3 bases from J, with 17 bases in between. CDR1 and CDR2 from the germline V gene are SNHLY and FYNNEI.